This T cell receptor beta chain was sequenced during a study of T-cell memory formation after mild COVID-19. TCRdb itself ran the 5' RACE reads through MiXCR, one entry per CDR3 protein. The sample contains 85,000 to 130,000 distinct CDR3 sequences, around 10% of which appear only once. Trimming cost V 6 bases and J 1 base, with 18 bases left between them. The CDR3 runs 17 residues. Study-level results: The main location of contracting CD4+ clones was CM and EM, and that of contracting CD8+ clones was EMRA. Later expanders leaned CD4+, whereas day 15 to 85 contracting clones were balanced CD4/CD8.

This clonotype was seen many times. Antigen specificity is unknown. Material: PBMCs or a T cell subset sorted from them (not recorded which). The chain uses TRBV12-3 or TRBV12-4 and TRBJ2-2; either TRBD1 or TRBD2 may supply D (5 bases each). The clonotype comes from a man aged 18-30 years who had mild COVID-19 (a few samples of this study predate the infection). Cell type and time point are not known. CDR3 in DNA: TGTGCCAGCAGCTGGGACCGTCTAGCCGTGAACACCGGGGAGCTGTTTTTT. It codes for CASSWDRLAVNTGELFF.